A single sample gave rise to the 16 T cell receptor beta chains below, sequenced in a study of cytomegalovirus exposure and HLA in healthy donors. The study ran its PCR with 60 Vbeta and 13 Jbeta primers. Measured with immunoSEQ multiplex PCR; TCRdb has only the in-frame clones, and not every one. The data contain around 200,000 clones, over 80% of them seen just once; the ten biggest clones take up 1.5% to 2%. Sequencing input: PBMCs. The receptors derive from a man aged 50 to 60 in good health and CMV-seronegative.

This chain connects TRBV28 to TRBJ1-2, with D hard to call. The V gene's germline CDR1 is MDHEN and CDR2 SYDVKM. The CDR3 is 13 amino acids. The ends were cut back, 5 bases at V and 0 bases at J, with 7 bases in the middle. This CDR3 is CASSTTANYGYTF. In DNA, the CDR3 is TGTGCCAGCAGTACGACTGCTAACTATGGCTACACCTTC.

The chain couples TRBV5-5 to TRBJ1-1; a possible D gene is TRBD1 (5 bases). The V gene's germline CDR1 is SGHKS and CDR2 YYEKEE (reference sequence). The CDR3 runs to 14 residues. The ends were cut back, 1 base at V and 6 bases at J, with 13 bases in the middle. CDR3 bases: TGTGCCAGCAGCTTGTCCGGGGGAAAGGCTGAAGCTTTCTTT. Translating gives CASSLSGGKAEAFF. Full variable domain (outside the CDR3, taken from reference TRBV5-5 and TRBJ1-1): DAGVTQSPTHLIKTRGQQVTLRCSPISGHKSVSWYQQVLGQGPQFIFQYYEKEERGRGNFPDRFSARQFPNYSSELNVNALLLGDSALYLCASSLSGGKAEAFFGQGTRLTVV.

This clone has just one count. The gene calls are TRBV25-1 and TRBJ1-2; 10 bases are shared with TRBD1. Germline V gives CDR1 MGHDK, CDR2 SYGVNS. The V segment lost 4 bases and the J segment 7 bases; nucleotides outside the gene matches: 15. The CDR3 extends over 17 amino acids. The CDR3 bases are TGTGCCAGCAGTGCCAGTGGGACAGGGGCCCTCTTAGGTGGCTACACCTTC. It codes for CASSASGTGALLGGYTF.

V is TRBV7-2 and J is TRBJ2-3; 9 bases align to TRBD1. V trimming: 1 base; J trimming: 6 bases; junction bases outside the gene matches: 8. Germline values: CDR1 SGHTA, CDR2 FQGNSA. The CDR3 sequence is 16 residues long. The CDR3, as DNA: TGTGCCAGCAGCTTAGTCGGGACAGGGAGCCAGGATACGCAGTATTTT. Amino acid sequence: CASSLVGTGSQDTQYF.

This clone occurred once. V and J are TRBV4-1 and TRBJ2-5; D might be TRBD1 (6 bases). Trimming shortened V by 6 bases and J by 1 base, and 15 bases separated the two germline ends. From germline, CDR1 is MGHRA and CDR2 YSYEKL. The CDR3 totals 15 residues. CDR3 protein: CASSQSDRSQETQYF. In DNA, the CDR3 is TGCGCCAGCAGTCAATCCGACAGGTCCCAAGAGACCCAGTACTTC.

V usage is TRBV29-1 and J usage is TRBJ2-2, with D maybe TRBD2 (6 bases). Germline CDR1 reads SQVTM; CDR2 reads ANQGSEA. V lost 5 bases and J lost 3, with 7 bases in between. The CDR3 spans 12 residues. CDR3 amino acids: CSVSGDTGELFF. As DNA, the CDR3 is TGCAGCGTTTCGGGGGACACCGGGGAGCTGTTTTTT.

This chain joins TRBV7-9 and TRBJ2-3; D is ambiguous. The CDR3 is 12 amino acids. V was trimmed by 5 bases and J by 6 bases, leaving 9 bases between them. Germline V gene lookup returns CDR1 SEHNR and CDR2 FQNEAQ (reference sequence). CDR3 sequence: CASSQLRDTQYF. The CDR3 nucleotides read TGTGCCAGCAGCCAACTACGGGATACGCAGTATTTT.

V usage is TRBV28 and J usage is TRBJ2-7, with TRBD1 identical over 7 bases. Germline V CDR1 and CDR2: MDHEN, SYDVKM. The ends lost 4 bases at V and 7 bases at J; junction bases unmatched: 19. This CDR3 is 17 amino acids long. CDR3 residues: CASSSGRGVQGRGEQYF. CDR3 sequence (DNA): TGTGCCAGCAGTTCCGGCCGTGGGGTACAGGGGCGAGGGGAGCAGTACTTC. The whole variable domain, remainder taken from reference TRBV28 and TRBJ2-7, is DVKVTQSSRYLVKRTGEKVFLECVQDMDHENMFWYRQDPGLGLRLIYFSYDVKMKEKGDIPEGYSVSREKKERFSLILESASTNQTSMYLCASSSGRGVQGRGEQYFGPGTRLTVT.

The rearrangement joins TRBV14 to TRBJ1-6, with no clear D. V gave up 5 bases and J gave up 6 bases, with 14 bases separating them. The CDR3 loop spans 15 amino acids. Germline CDR1 SGHDN, CDR2 FVKESK. In DNA, the CDR3 is TGTGCCAGCAGCACCCAGGCGCAACCTAATTCACCCCTCCACTTT. Its protein is CASSTQAQPNSPLHF.

This clone has just a few counts. The rearrangement links TRBV2 to TRBJ1-1; D unclear. V dropped 7 bases and J dropped 7 bases, with 7 bases sitting between them. Germline-derived CDR1 and CDR2 are SNHLY and FYNNEI. The length of the CDR3 is 10 residues. The CDR3 DNA follows: TGTGCCAGCAATGGGCTTGAAGCTTTCTTT. This translates into CASNGLEAFF.

This clone was seen once. V and J are TRBV30 and TRBJ2-5; D gene unclear. Germline CDR1 reads GTSNPN; CDR2 reads SVGIG (reference sequence). The CDR3 extends over 12 amino acids. Trimming cost V 0 bases and J 2 bases, with 4 bases left between them. The DNA of the CDR3 is TGTGCCTGGAGTGTACTTCAAGAGACCCAGTACTTC. Translation: CAWSVLQETQYF.

This sequence joins TRBV4-3 and TRBJ1-2; 10 nucleotides line up with TRBD1. Trimming cost V 4 bases and J 4 bases; bases outside gene matches: 6. The germline V gene has CDR1 LGHNA and CDR2 YSLEER. This CDR3 contains 15 residues. CDR3 region: CASSPTGGQFYGYTF. The CDR3 bases are TGCGCCAGCAGCCCGACAGGGGGCCAATTCTATGGCTACACCTTC.

The chain combines TRBV28 with TRBJ1-5; D gene uncertain. Germline CDR1 and CDR2: MDHEN and SYDVKM. The CDR3 is 16 amino acids. The germline V and J ends were trimmed by 3 bases and 2 bases, with 14 bases remaining between them. Written as DNA, the CDR3 is TGTGCCAGCAGTTTCCGATTAAAAGCTGGCAATCAGCCCCAGCATTTT. Translating gives CASSFRLKAGNQPQHF.

The rearrangement joins TRBV5-4 to TRBJ2-5; tentatively, D is TRBD1 (6 bases). Germline values: CDR1 SGHNT, CDR2 YYREEE (reference sequence). The CDR3 is 12 residues long. V lost 7 bases and J 2 bases, leaving 9 bases between the germline ends. CDR3 DNA: TGTGCCAGCGGAACAGGGCAAGAGACCCAGTACTTC. Its translation is CASGTGQETQYF.

With respect to this clone: One end of the junction is discordant with germline, which a read error may explain. This rearrangement joins TRBV7-9 to TRBJ2-7, with D unclear. The germline CDR1 and CDR2 sequences are SEHNR and FQNEAQ (reference sequence). The CDR3 has 13 residues. In DNA, the CDR3 is TGTTCCAGCAGCTTAGATCCGGTCAACGAGCAGTACTTC. The encoded protein is CSSSLDPVNEQYF.

The count of this clone is one. The V gene is TRBV2, the J gene TRBJ2-1, with 7 positions matching TRBD1. With V trimmed by 6 bases and J by 3 bases, 14 bases remained unmatched. This CDR3 has 17 amino acids. Germline V CDR1 and CDR2: SNHLY, FYNNEI. The CDR3 is CASRGLGGRASYNEQFF. The CDR3, as DNA: TGTGCCAGCAGGGGGTTAGGGGGCAGGGCTAGCTACAATGAGCAGTTCTTC. Looking up the rest from reference TRBV2 and TRBJ2-1 gives the full variable domain: EPEVTQTPSHQVTQMGQEVILRCVPISNHLYFYWYRQILGQKVEFLVSFYNNEISEKSEIFDDQFSVERPDGSNFTLKIRSTKLEDSAMYFCASRGLGGRASYNEQFFGPGTRLTVL.